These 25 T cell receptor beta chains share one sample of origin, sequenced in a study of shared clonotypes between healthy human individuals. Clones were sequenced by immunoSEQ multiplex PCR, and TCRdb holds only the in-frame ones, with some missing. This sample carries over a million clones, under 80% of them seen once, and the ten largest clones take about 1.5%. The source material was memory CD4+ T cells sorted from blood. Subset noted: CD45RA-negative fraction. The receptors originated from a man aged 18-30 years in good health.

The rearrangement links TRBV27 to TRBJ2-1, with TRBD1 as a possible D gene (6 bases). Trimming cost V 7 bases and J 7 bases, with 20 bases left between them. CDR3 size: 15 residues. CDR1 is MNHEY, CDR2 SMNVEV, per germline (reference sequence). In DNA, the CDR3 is TGTGCCAGCAAAGGGGGTTCCGGGAATCTTAATGAGCAGTTCTTC. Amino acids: CASKGGSGNLNEQFF.

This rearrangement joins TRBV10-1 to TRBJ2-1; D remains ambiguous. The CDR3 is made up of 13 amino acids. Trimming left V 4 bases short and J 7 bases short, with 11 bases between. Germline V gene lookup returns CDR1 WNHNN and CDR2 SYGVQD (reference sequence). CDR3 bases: TGCGCCAGCAGTGTTACCCTCGGGAATGAGCAGTTCTTC. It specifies CASSVTLGNEQFF.

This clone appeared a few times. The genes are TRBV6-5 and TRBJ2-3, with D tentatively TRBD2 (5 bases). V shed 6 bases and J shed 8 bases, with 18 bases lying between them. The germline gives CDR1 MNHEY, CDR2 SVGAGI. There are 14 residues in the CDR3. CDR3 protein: CASSAPAATSTQYF. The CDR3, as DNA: TGTGCCAGCAGCGCCCCAGCGGCCACGAGTACGCAGTATTTT.

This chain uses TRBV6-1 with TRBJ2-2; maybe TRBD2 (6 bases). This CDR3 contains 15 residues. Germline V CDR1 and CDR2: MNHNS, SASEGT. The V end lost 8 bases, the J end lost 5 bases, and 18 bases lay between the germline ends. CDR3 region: CASVRAARGTGELFF. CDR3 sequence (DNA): TGTGCCAGCGTGCGGGCTGCACGGGGGACCGGGGAGCTGTTTTTT.

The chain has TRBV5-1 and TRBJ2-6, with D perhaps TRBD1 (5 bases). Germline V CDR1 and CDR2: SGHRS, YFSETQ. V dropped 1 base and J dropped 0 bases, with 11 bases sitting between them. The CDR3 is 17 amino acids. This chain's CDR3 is CASSLTTVSSGANVLTF. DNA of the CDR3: TGCGCCAGCAGCTTGACGACAGTGAGCTCTGGGGCCAACGTCCTGACTTTC.

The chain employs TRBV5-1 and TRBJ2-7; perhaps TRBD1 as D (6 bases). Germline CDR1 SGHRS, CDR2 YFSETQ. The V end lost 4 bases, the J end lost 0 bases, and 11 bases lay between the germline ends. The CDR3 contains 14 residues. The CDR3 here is CASSRQASSYEQYF. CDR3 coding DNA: TGCGCCAGCAGCCGACAGGCGAGCTCCTACGAGCAGTACTTC.

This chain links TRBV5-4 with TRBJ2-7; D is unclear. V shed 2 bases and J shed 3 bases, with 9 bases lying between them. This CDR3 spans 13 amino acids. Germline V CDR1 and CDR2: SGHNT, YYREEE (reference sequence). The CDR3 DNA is TGTGCCAGCAGCTTCGGCGGCATCTACGAGCAGTACTTC. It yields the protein CASSFGGIYEQYF.

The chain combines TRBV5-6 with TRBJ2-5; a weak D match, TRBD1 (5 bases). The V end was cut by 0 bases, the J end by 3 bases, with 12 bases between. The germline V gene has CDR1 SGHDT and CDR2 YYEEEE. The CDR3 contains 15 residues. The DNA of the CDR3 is TGTGCCAGCAGCTTGGACGTGACGACAGAAGAGACCCAGTACTTC. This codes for CASSLDVTTEETQYF.

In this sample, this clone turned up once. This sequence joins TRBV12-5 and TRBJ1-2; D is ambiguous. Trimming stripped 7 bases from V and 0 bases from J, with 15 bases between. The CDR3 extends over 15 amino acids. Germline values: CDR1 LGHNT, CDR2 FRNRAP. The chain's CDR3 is CASASRGRANYGYTF. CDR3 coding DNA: TGTGCTAGTGCCTCTAGAGGGAGAGCTAACTATGGCTACACCTTC.

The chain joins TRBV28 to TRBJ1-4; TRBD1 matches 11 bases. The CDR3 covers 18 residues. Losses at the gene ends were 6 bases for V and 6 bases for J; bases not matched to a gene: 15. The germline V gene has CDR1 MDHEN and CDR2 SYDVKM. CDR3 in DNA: TGTGCCAGCAGGACCCCCGGGACAGGGGGAAGTAGGGATGAAAAACTGTTTTTT. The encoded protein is CASRTPGTGGSRDEKLFF.

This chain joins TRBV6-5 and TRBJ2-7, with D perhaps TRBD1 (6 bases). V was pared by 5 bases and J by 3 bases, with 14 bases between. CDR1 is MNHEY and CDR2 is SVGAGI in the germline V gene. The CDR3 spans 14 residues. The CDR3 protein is CASSGGRVYYEQYF. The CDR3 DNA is TGTGCCAGCAGTGGGGGCAGGGTTTACTACGAGCAGTACTTC.

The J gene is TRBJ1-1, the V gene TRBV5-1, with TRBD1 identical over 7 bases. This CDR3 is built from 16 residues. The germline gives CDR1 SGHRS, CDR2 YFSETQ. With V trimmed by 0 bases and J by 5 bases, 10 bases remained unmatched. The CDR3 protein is CASSLASGGMGTEAFF. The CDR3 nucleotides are TGCGCCAGCAGCTTGGCGTCAGGGGGTATGGGTACTGAAGCTTTCTTT.

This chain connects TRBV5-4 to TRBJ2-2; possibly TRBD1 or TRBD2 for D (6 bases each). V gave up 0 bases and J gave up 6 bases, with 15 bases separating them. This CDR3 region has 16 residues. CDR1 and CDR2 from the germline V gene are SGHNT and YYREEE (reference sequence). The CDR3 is CASSLVGGQIPGELFF. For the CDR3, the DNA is TGTGCCAGCAGCTTGGTAGGGGGGCAAATTCCCGGGGAGCTGTTTTTT.

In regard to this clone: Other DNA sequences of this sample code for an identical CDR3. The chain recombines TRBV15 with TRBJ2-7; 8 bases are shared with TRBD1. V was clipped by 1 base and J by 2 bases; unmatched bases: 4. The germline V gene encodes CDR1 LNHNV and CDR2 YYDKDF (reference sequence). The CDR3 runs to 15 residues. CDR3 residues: CATSRGGTGTYEQYF. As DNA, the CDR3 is TGTGCCACCAGCAGAGGGGGGACAGGTACCTACGAGCAGTACTTC.

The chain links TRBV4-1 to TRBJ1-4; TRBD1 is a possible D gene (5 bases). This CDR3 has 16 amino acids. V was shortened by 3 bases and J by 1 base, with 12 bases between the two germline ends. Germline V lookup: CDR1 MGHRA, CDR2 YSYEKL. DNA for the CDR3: TGCGCCAGCAGCCAGACTTCAGGGATAACTAATGAAAAACTGTTTTTT. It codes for CASSQTSGITNEKLFF.

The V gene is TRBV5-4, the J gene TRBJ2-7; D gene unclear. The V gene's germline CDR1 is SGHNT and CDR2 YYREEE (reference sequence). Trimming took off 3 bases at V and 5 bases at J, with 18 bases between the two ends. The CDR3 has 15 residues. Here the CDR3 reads CASSSERGEEHEQYF. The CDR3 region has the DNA TGTGCCAGCAGCTCCGAGCGAGGAGAAGAGCACGAGCAGTACTTC.

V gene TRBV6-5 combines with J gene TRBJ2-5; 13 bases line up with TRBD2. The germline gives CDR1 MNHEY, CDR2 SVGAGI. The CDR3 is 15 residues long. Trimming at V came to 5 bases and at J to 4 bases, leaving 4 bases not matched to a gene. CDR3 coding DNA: TGTGCCAGCAGTACGGGACTAGCGGGACTAGAGACCCAGTACTTC. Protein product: CASSTGLAGLETQYF.

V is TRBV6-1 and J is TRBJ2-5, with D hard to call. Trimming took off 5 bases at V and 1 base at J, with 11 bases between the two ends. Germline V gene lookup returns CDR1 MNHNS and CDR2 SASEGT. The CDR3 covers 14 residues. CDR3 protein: CASSKHNLQETQYF. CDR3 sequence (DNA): TGTGCCAGCAGTAAACACAACCTCCAAGAGACCCAGTACTTC.

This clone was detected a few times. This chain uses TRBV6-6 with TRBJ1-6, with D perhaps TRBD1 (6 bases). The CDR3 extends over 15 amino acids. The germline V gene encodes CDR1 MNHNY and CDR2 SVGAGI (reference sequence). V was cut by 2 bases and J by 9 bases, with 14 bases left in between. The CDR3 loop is CASSYGGASPSPLHF. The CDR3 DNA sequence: TGTGCCAGCAGTTACGGGGGGGCAAGTCCTTCACCCCTCCACTTT.

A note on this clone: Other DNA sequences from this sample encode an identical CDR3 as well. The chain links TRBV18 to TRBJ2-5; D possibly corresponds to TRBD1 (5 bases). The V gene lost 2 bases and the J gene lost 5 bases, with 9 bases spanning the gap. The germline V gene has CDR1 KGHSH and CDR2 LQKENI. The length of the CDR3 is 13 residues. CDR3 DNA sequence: TGTGCCAGCTCACCAGGGGCAGCGGAGACCCAGTACTTC. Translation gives CASSPGAAETQYF.

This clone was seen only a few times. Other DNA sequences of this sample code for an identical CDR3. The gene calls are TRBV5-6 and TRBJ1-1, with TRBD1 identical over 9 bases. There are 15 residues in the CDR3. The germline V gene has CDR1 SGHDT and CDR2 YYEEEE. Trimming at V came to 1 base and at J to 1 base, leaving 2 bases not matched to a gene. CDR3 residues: CASSLRTGENTEAFF. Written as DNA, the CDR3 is TGTGCCAGCAGCTTGCGGACAGGGGAGAACACTGAAGCTTTCTTT.

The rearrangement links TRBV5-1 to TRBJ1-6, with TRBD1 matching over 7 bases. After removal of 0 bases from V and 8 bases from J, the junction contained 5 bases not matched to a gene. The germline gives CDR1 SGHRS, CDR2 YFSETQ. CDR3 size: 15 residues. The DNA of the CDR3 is TGCGCCAGCAGCTTGGAGGGACAGTGGGATTCACCCCTCCACTTT. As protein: CASSLEGQWDSPLHF.

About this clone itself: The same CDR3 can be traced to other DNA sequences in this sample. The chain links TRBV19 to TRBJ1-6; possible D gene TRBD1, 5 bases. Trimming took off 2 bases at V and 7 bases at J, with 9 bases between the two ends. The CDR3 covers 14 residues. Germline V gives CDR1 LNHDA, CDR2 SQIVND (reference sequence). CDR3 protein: CASSIQGANSPLHF. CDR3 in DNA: TGTGCCAGTAGTATACAGGGAGCGAATTCACCCCTCCACTTT. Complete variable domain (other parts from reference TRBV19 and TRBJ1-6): DGGITQSPKYLFRKEGQNVTLSCEQNLNHDAMYWYRQDPGQGLRLIYYSQIVNDFQKGDIAEGYSVSREKKESFPLTVTSAQKNPTAFYLCASSIQGANSPLHFGNGTRLTVT.

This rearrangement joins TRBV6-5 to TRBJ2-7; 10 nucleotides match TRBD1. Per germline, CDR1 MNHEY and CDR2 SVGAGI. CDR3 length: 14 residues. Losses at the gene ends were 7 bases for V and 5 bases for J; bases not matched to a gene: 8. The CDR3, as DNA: TGTGCCAGCACCCCGACAGGGGGCACCGACGAGCAGTACTTC. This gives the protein CASTPTGGTDEQYF.

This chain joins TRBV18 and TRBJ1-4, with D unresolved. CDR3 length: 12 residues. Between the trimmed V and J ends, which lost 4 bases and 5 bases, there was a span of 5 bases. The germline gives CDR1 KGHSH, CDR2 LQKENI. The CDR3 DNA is TGTGCCAGCTCACTAACGAATGAAAAACTGTTTTTT. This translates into CASSLTNEKLFF.